This note documents a single T cell receptor (beta chain) sequence. This entry comes from a study of blood T cell repertoires in COVID-19. At the level of the study: Sample material is recorded as cDNA or gDNA derived from T cells, B-cell-depleted T cells, or PBMCs.

V lost 0 bases to trimming and J lost 4 bases, with 10 bases between them. CDR1 is SNHLY and CDR2 is FYNNEI in the germline V gene. This CDR3 comprises 15 residues. Original analysis: For nucleated cells, counts were estimated from reference gene primer amplification. Clones were sequenced by immunoSEQ multiplex PCR, and TCRdb holds only the in-frame ones, with some missing. V, J and clone size are taken as reported in that table, and D and trimming were inferred from the DNA itself. The repertoire holds just under 90,000 clones, about 87% seen once, with under 0.6% in the top ten. Material: peripheral blood. This TCR derives from a man between 60 and 75 years old with acute or convalescent COVID-19. V and J are TRBV2 and TRBJ1-3, with a weak D call TRBD1 (5 bases). Written as DNA, the CDR3 is TGTGCCAGCAGTGAAGCAGGGGTTCAAGGAAACACCATATATTTT. Protein: CASSEAGVQGNTIYF. Full variable domain (remainder filled in from reference TRBV2 and TRBJ1-3): EPEVTQTPSHQVTQMGQEVILRCVPISNHLYFYWYRQILGQKVEFLVSFYNNEISEKSEIFDDQFSVERPDGSNFTLKIRSTKLEDSAMYFCASSEAGVQGNTIYFGEGSWLTVV.